The 30 T cell receptor beta chains below all came from one sample that was sequenced in a study of shared clonotypes between healthy human individuals. Only in-frame clones appear in the TCRdb table, and some are missing; sequencing was by immunoSEQ multiplex PCR. The repertoire holds 2 million to 2.5 million clones, with 90% to 95% as singletons. Sequencing was done on a sample of naive CD4+ T cells sorted from blood. Specified subset: CD45RA+ positively selected. All receptors derive from a man in his late teens or twenties in good health.

The chain employs TRBV6-6 and TRBJ2-7, with a tentative D call TRBD1 (5 bases). The V and J ends lost 6 bases and 4 bases respectively, with 19 bases between them. CDR3 length: 15 residues. Germline lookup yields CDR1 MNHNY and CDR2 SVGAGI (reference sequence). In nucleotides, the CDR3 is TGTGCCAGCAGACTGGGGCAGGATCCCACATACGAGCAGTACTTC. Protein sequence: CASRLGQDPTYEQYF.

This sequence joins TRBV9 and TRBJ2-7; possible D gene TRBD2, 6 bases. Germline V lookup: CDR1 SGDLS, CDR2 YYNGEE. The ends were cut back, 4 bases at V and 4 bases at J, with 18 bases in the middle. The CDR3 loop spans 15 amino acids. DNA for the CDR3: TGTGCCAGCAGCCCGTCCTCACAAGGGACTTACGAGCAGTACTTC. As protein: CASSPSSQGTYEQYF.

Comment on this clone: A much bigger clone sits one base away, suggesting this may be a read error. This chain links TRBV4-1 with TRBJ2-7; 12 nucleotides match TRBD2. J was trimmed by 7 bases and V by 0 bases; bases with no gene match: 4. CDR1 and CDR2 from the germline V gene are MGHRA and YSYEKL. This CDR3 contains 15 residues. The CDR3 bases are TGCGCCAGCAGCCAAGAGACGGGGACTAGCGGGGAGCAGTACTTC. Translation gives CASSQETGTSGEQYF.

V and J are TRBV5-1 and TRBJ2-1; D perhaps matches TRBD2 (6 bases). Germline lookup yields CDR1 SGHRS and CDR2 YFSETQ. Trimming cost V 4 bases and J 2 bases, with 13 bases left between them. The CDR3 runs 15 residues. The CDR3 region is CASSPRGTPYNEQFF. CDR3 DNA: TGCGCCAGCAGCCCACGGGGGACTCCCTACAATGAGCAGTTCTTC. The full variable domain, rest sourced from reference TRBV5-1 and TRBJ2-1, is KAGVTQTPRYLIKTRGQQVTLSCSPISGHRSVSWYQQTPGQGLQFLFEYFSETQRNKGNFPGRFSGRQFSNSRSEMNVSTLELGDSALYLCASSPRGTPYNEQFFGPGTRLTVL.

The J gene is TRBJ2-1, the V gene TRBV30; the D gene is possibly TRBD1 (6 bases). The CDR3 spans 16 residues. Per the germline V gene, CDR1 is GTSNPN and CDR2 is SVGIG (reference sequence). Trimming shortened V by 3 bases and J by 2 bases, and 17 bases separated the two germline ends. The CDR3 coding sequence is TGTGCCTGGAGCGAACAGGGTCTTAATACCTACAATGAGCAGTTCTTC. It encodes CAWSEQGLNTYNEQFF.

In this sample, this clone turned up once. V usage is TRBV28 and J usage is TRBJ1-2; the D is unclear. V gave up 6 bases and J gave up 7 bases, with 12 bases separating them. The CDR3 covers 12 residues. The V gene's germline CDR1 is MDHEN and CDR2 SYDVKM. CDR3 DNA sequence: TGTGCCAGCAGCCGAGTTGGGGTTGGCTACACCTTC. Its protein is CASSRVGVGYTF.

The chain links TRBV5-6 to TRBJ1-1; D uncertain. Germline CDR1 reads SGHDT; CDR2 reads YYEEEE. Trimming removed 3 bases from V and 3 bases from J, with 15 bases in between. The CDR3 has 15 amino acids. CDR3 DNA: TGTGCCAGCAGCTCCTTTAAAATGGGTCACACTGAAGCTTTCTTT. Its protein product is CASSSFKMGHTEAFF.

As to this clone: The same CDR3 can be traced to other DNA sequences in this sample. The chain recombines TRBV7-8 with TRBJ1-6, with 7 bases identical to TRBD1. V lost 5 bases to trimming and J lost 10 bases; unmatched junction nucleotides: 11. Germline V gives CDR1 SGHVS, CDR2 FQNEAQ. The CDR3 covers 15 residues. The chain's CDR3 is CASSTVRDSGSPLHF. The DNA for the CDR3 is TGTGCCAGCAGCACCGTACGGGACAGTGGGTCACCCCTCCACTTT. Full variable domain (missing parts from reference TRBV7-8 and TRBJ1-6): GAGVSQSPRYKVAKRGQDVALRCDPISGHVSLFWYQQALGQGPEFLTYFQNEAQLDKSGLPSDRFFAERPEGSVSTLKIQRTQQEDSAVYLCASSTVRDSGSPLHFGNGTRLTVT.

On this clone itself: The sample contains more than one DNA sequence encoding this CDR3. The gene calls are TRBV28 and TRBJ1-2, with D possibly being TRBD1 (5 bases). The germline V and J ends were trimmed by 6 bases and 5 bases, with 10 bases remaining between them. The CDR3 runs to 12 residues. CDR1 and CDR2 (germline): MDHEN, SYDVKM. CDR3 in amino acids: CASSPGSYGYTF. The CDR3 coding sequence is TGTGCCAGCAGCCCAGGGTCTTATGGCTACACCTTC.

V and J are TRBV11-2 and TRBJ1-4, with D hard to call. The germline V and J ends were trimmed by 5 bases and 10 bases, with 8 bases remaining between them. The CDR3 contains 11 residues. Germline V CDR1 and CDR2: SGHAT, FQNNGV. In nucleotides, the CDR3 is TGTGCCAGCAGCCCAGAGGGAAAACTGTTTTTT. Its translation: CASSPEGKLFF.

Only one count was recorded for this clone. This rearrangement joins TRBV28 to TRBJ2-7, with a possible D match to TRBD2 (5 bases). V lost 8 bases and J 4 bases, leaving 15 bases between the germline ends. Per the germline V gene, CDR1 is MDHEN and CDR2 is SYDVKM. This CDR3 spans 13 amino acids. This CDR3 is CASGSSWEYEQYF. The CDR3, as DNA: TGTGCCAGCGGAAGCTCCTGGGAGTACGAGCAGTACTTC. The full variable domain, rest sourced from reference TRBV28 and TRBJ2-7, is DVKVTQSSRYLVKRTGEKVFLECVQDMDHENMFWYRQDPGLGLRLIYFSYDVKMKEKGDIPEGYSVSREKKERFSLILESASTNQTSMYLCASGSSWEYEQYFGPGTRLTVT.

The V gene is TRBV5-1, the J gene TRBJ2-7, with a possible D match to TRBD2 (6 bases). The CDR3 spans 18 residues. Trimming stripped 2 bases from V and 5 bases from J, with 26 bases between. Per germline, CDR1 SGHRS and CDR2 YFSETQ. In DNA form, the CDR3 reads TGCGCCAGCAGCTTTTATCCGTGGGAAAAGCGGGCTAACCACGAGCAGTACTTC. This translates into CASSFYPWEKRANHEQYF.

This chain connects TRBV30 to TRBJ2-3; D gene uncertain. CDR3 length equals 14 residues. Germline CDR1 is GTSNPN and CDR2 is SVGIG (reference sequence). With 4 bases removed from V and 7 bases from J, the gap between germline ends came to 18 bases. In nucleotides, the CDR3 is TGTGCCTGGACCATCAACCTCGGAAGGAATACGCAGTATTTT. Translated: CAWTINLGRNTQYF.

This clone was observed once. The V call is TRBV28, the J call TRBJ2-7; 8 bases align to TRBD2. This CDR3 has 16 amino acids. With 1 base clipped from V and 4 bases from J, the junction kept 9 bases outside the gene matches. The germline V gene has CDR1 MDHEN and CDR2 SYDVKM. The CDR3 reads CASSLSLGGGSYEQYF. The CDR3 nucleotides read TGTGCCAGCAGTTTATCTTTGGGCGGGGGGTCGTACGAGCAGTACTTC.

In this sample, this clone turned up once. The same CDR3 arises from other DNA sequences in this sample as well. V usage is TRBV14 and J usage is TRBJ2-2; D unclear. This CDR3 is 14 amino acids long. Germline V gives CDR1 SGHDN, CDR2 FVKESK. Trimming cost V 3 bases and J 1 base, with 6 bases left between them. The CDR3 DNA is TGTGCCAGCAGCCAGTTAAGGAACACCGGGGAGCTGTTTTTT. It encodes CASSQLRNTGELFF. The variable domain in full, with the rest retrieved from reference TRBV14 and TRBJ2-2, is EAGVTQFPSHSVIEKGQTVTLRCDPISGHDNLYWYRRVMGKEIKFLLHFVKESKQDESGMPNNRFLAERTGGTYSTLKVQPAELEDSGVYFCASSQLRNTGELFFGEGSRLTVL.

V is TRBV4-1 and J is TRBJ2-5; TRBD1 matches 10 bases. The CDR3 spans 19 residues. Germline trimming cut 4 bases from V and 5 bases from J; bases unmatched to any gene: 19. The germline gives CDR1 MGHRA, CDR2 YSYEKL. The CDR3 DNA is TGCGCCAGCAGCCCGCCGGGACAGGGGAGAGGGGGAACACAGGAGACCCAGTACTTC. Translation: CASSPPGQGRGGTQETQYF.

The DNA for the CDR3 is TGTGCCACCTCTAACAGGGAAAAGTACGAGCAGTACTTC. It specifies CATSNREKYEQYF. The chain couples TRBV15 to TRBJ2-7; D may be TRBD1 (6 bases). The germline V and J ends were trimmed by 8 bases and 4 bases, with 15 bases remaining between them. Germline V CDR1 and CDR2: LNHNV, YYDKDF (reference sequence). The CDR3 totals 13 residues.

For the CDR3, the DNA is TGCGCCAGCAGCCAAGAGGCGGGGCCCCGCGGTGAGCAGTTCTTC. It specifies CASSQEAGPRGEQFF. V gene TRBV4-3 combines with J gene TRBJ2-1; perhaps TRBD2 as D (6 bases). Deletions cut 0 bases from V and 9 bases from J, with 15 bases between. The CDR3 contains 15 residues. The V gene's germline CDR1 is LGHNA and CDR2 YSLEER.

The chain recombines TRBV7-9 with TRBJ2-7; D may match TRBD1 or TRBD2 (5 bases each). The V end lost 5 bases, the J end lost 1 base, and 18 bases lay between the germline ends. CDR3 size: 16 residues. In germline, CDR1 is SEHNR, CDR2 FQNEAQ (reference sequence). The CDR3 sequence: CASSRSDGTHSYEQYF. The CDR3 nucleotides are TGTGCCAGCAGCCGATCCGACGGGACGCATTCCTACGAGCAGTACTTC.

The chain is built from TRBV6-1 and TRBJ1-2; 7 bases are a match to TRBD1. The CDR3 sequence is 15 residues long. V dropped 7 bases and J dropped 4; count of bases not matched to a gene: 12. CDR1 and CDR2 from the germline V gene are MNHNS and SASEGT. Here the CDR3 reads CASNFDGTVPYGYTF. DNA for the CDR3: TGTGCCAGCAATTTTGACGGGACAGTACCCTATGGCTACACCTTC.

This clone was seen only a few times. This sequence joins TRBV18 and TRBJ1-5; D call uncertain. The V gene's germline CDR1 is KGHSH and CDR2 LQKENI. The CDR3 spans 13 residues. Trimming removed 2 bases at V and 3 bases at J, with 5 bases between. In DNA form, the CDR3 reads TGTGCCAGCTCACCAGGGTTCAATCAGCCCCAGCATTTT. This sequence encodes CASSPGFNQPQHF.

The chain joins TRBV7-9 to TRBJ1-6; D remains ambiguous. The CDR3 runs to 15 residues. The germline V and J ends were trimmed by 5 bases and 8 bases, with 16 bases remaining between them. CDR1 SEHNR and CDR2 FQNEAQ come from the germline V gene (reference sequence). The CDR3 loop reads CASSDRRGKHSPLHF. CDR3 bases: TGTGCCAGCAGCGACCGCCGAGGGAAACATTCACCCCTCCACTTT.

A remark on this clone: Since no conserved phenylalanine or tryptophan closes the CDR3, a read error is the likely cause. It is unclear where the CDR3 begins or ends on the DNA, so no DNA is shown, and the CDR3 is as TCRdb lists it. The chain uses TRBV30 and TRBJ1-2; TRBD1, the D gene given by the table, was not confirmed from the DNA. The CDR3 region is 14 residues in length, termini included. Germline V gene lookup returns CDR1 GTSNPN and CDR2 SVGIG (reference sequence). CDR3 in amino acids: CAWRARRYRKTYGY.

This clone was recorded only once. The chain employs TRBV5-8 and TRBJ2-7; D remains unclear. Germline lookup yields CDR1 SGHTS and CDR2 YDEGEE. The ends were cut back, 0 bases at V and 4 bases at J, with 11 bases in the middle. The length of the CDR3 is 14 residues. The chain's CDR3 is CASSLGQNQYEQYF. CDR3 coding DNA: TGTGCCAGCAGCTTGGGTCAGAACCAATACGAGCAGTACTTC.

This sequence joins TRBV2 and TRBJ2-1; D not resolved. Germline V gene sequence: CDR1 SNHLY, CDR2 FYNNEI. This CDR3 has 12 amino acids. V lost 5 bases to trimming and J lost 5 bases, with 7 bases between them. In DNA form, the CDR3 reads TGTGCCAGCAGTCGATCCGACAATGAGCAGTTCTTC. Protein: CASSRSDNEQFF.

The rearrangement uses TRBV19 and TRBJ1-1; 9 bases map to TRBD1. The CDR3 runs to 13 residues. V dropped 10 bases and J dropped 4; count of bases not matched to a gene: 7. Germline V gives CDR1 LNHDA, CDR2 SQIVND (reference sequence). The CDR3 DNA reads as TGTGCCACCTACAGGGGGCAGGGCACTGAAGCTTTCTTT. Its protein is CATYRGQGTEAFF. The entire variable domain, with the rest obtained from reference TRBV19 and TRBJ1-1, is as follows: DGGITQSPKYLFRKEGQNVTLSCEQNLNHDAMYWYRQDPGQGLRLIYYSQIVNDFQKGDIAEGYSVSREKKESFPLTVTSAQKNPTAFYLCATYRGQGTEAFFGQGTRLTVV.

The genes are TRBV5-1 and TRBJ2-1; D gene uncertain. There are 15 residues in the CDR3. Germline CDR1 SGHRS, CDR2 YFSETQ. V gave up 4 bases and J gave up 9 bases, with 20 bases separating them. CDR3 sequence: CASSIEGNAPAEQFF. The CDR3 nucleotides are TGCGCCAGCAGCATTGAAGGCAACGCCCCCGCTGAGCAGTTCTTC.

Concerning this clone: At one end the junction does not follow the germline gene, possibly because of a read error. This chain uses TRBV6-5 with TRBJ2-7; no clear D. Looked up from germline, CDR1 is MNHEY and CDR2 is SVGAGI. CDR3 size: 12 residues. The DNA of the CDR3 is TGTGCCACCAGTTTTAATCTCTACGAGCAGTACTTC. Amino acid sequence: CATSFNLYEQYF.

This clone was seen only once. J is TRBJ2-3 and V is TRBV6-4; TRBD2 aligns across 11 bases. Trimming removed 3 bases from V and 5 bases from J; junction bases left unmatched: 1. CDR3 length: 14 residues. Per germline, CDR1 MRHNA and CDR2 SNTAGT. This CDR3 reads CASSEGTSGDTQYF. In DNA form, the CDR3 reads TGTGCCAGCAGTGAGGGGACTAGCGGAGATACGCAGTATTTT.

This clone has just one count. The CDR3 protein is CASSTQGAPTRPQHF. DNA of the CDR3: TGTGCCAGCAGCACCCAGGGGGCCCCGACTCGGCCCCAGCATTTT. The chain uses TRBV6-6 and TRBJ1-5, with TRBD1 identical over 8 bases. The CDR3 is 15 amino acids. V was clipped by 6 bases and J by 9 bases; unmatched bases: 13. Germline V gene data show CDR1 as MNHNY and CDR2 as SVGAGI (reference sequence).